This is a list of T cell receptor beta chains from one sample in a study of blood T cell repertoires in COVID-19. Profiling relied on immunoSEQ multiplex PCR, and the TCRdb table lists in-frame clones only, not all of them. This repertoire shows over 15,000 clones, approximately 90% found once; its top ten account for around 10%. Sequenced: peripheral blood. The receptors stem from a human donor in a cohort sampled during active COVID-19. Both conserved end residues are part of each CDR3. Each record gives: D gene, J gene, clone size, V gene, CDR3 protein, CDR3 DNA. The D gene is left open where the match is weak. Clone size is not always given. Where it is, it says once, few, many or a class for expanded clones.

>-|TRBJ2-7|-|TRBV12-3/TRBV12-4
CASSPAGYEQYF
TGTGCCAGCAGTCCCGCAGGGTACGAGCAGTACTTC
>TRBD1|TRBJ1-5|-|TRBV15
CATSTGQGGQPQHF
TGTGCCACCAGCACGGGACAGGGGGGTCAGCCCCAGCATTTT
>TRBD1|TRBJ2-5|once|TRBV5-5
CASRAAGQGLETQYF
TGTGCCAGCAGAGCCGCGGGACAGGGATTGGAGACCCAGTACTTC
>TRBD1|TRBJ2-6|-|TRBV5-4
CASSVWTGRSGANVLTF
TGTGCCAGCAGCGTCTGGACAGGGAGGAGTGGGGCCAACGTCCTGACTTTC
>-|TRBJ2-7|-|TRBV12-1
CASSFSGAYEQYF
TGTGCCAGCAGCTTCAGCGGCGCCTACGAGCAGTACTTC
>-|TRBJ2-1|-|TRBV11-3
CASSQDLGADNEQFF
TGTGCCAGCAGCCAAGACTTGGGGGCGGACAATGAGCAGTTCTTC
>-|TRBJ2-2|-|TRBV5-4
CATVTGTSNTGELFF
TGTGCCACCGTGACCGGGACTTCGAACACCGGGGAGCTGTTTTTT
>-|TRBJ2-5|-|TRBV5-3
CARSLYPVPETQYF
TGTGCCAGAAGCTTGTATCCAGTCCCAGAGACCCAGTACTTC
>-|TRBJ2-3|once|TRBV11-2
CASSLGIAGRYTDTQYF
TGTGCCAGCAGCCTCGGAATCGCGGGGAGATACACAGATACGCAGTATTTT
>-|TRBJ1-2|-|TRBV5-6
CASSLQGYYGYTF
TGTGCCAGCAGCTTGCAGGGGTACTATGGCTACACCTTC
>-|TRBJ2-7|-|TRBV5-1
CASGKTAPTYEQYF
TGCGCCAGCGGAAAGACAGCCCCGACCTACGAGCAGTACTTC
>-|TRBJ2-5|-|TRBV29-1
CSGGNGVGETQYF
TGCAGCGGGGGGAACGGGGTTGGAGAGACCCAGTACTTC
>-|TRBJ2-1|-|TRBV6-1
CASSEVGGPGYNEQFF
TGTGCCAGCAGTGAAGTCGGGGGACCGGGCTACAATGAGCAGTTCTTC
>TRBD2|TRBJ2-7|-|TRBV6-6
CASSSGLAMHEQYF
TGTGCCAGCAGTTCCGGACTAGCGATGCACGAGCAGTACTTC
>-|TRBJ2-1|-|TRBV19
CASSITGNEQFF
TGTGCCAGTAGTATTACGGGTAATGAGCAGTTCTTC
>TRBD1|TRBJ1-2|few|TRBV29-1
CSVYRGYGYTF
TGCAGCGTTTACAGGGGGTATGGCTACACCTTC
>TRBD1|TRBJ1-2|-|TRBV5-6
CASSLDRGNGYTF
TGTGCCAGCAGCCTCGACAGGGGGAATGGCTACACCTTC
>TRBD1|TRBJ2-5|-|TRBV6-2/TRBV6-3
CASSYSRTGDQETQYF
TGTGCCAGCAGTTACTCGCGGACAGGGGACCAAGAGACCCAGTACTTC
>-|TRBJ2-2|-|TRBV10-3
CAISEAERTGELFF
TGTGCCATCAGTGAGGCCGAACGGACCGGGGAGCTGTTTTTT
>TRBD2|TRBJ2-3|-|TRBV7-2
CASSFRLATTDTQYF
TGTGCCAGCAGCTTCCGACTAGCGACCACAGATACGCAGTATTTT
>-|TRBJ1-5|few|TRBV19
CASSARVDQPQHF
TGTGCCAGTAGTGCCCGGGTCGATCAGCCCCAGCATTTT
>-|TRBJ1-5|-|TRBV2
CASSEAGGYGSQPQHF
TGTGCCAGCAGTGAAGCAGGGGGTTATGGGTCTCAGCCCCAGCATTTT
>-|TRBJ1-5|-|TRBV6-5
CASTNSNQPQHF
TGTGCCAGCACTAATAGCAATCAGCCCCAGCATTTT
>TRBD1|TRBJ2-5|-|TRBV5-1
CASSLGIQGAETQYF
TGCGCCAGCAGCTTGGGGATACAGGGGGCGGAGACCCAGTACTTC
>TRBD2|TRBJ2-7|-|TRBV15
CATSTPGLADYEQYF
TGTGCCACCAGCACCCCGGGACTAGCGGACTACGAGCAGTACTTC
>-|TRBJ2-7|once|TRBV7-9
CASSPGRGKVYEQYF
TGTGCCAGCAGCCCAGGACGGGGTAAGGTCTACGAGCAGTACTTC
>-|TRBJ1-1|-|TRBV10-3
CAIGGGADTEAFF
TGTGCCATCGGGGGGGGCGCGGACACTGAAGCTTTCTTT
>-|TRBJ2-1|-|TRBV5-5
CASRLQGISYNEQFF
TGTGCCAGCAGATTGCAGGGGATCTCCTACAATGAGCAGTTCTTC
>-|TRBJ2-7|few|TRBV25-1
CASSEAAASSSYEQYF
TGTGCCAGCAGTGAGGCGGCGGCGAGTAGCTCCTACGAGCAGTACTTC
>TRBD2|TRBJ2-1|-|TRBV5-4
CASSGGTSGRYSYNEQFF
TGTGCCAGCAGCGGAGGGACTAGCGGGAGGTACTCCTACAATGAGCAGTTCTTC
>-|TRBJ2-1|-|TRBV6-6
CASSTRGVVSGNEQFF
TGTGCCAGCAGCACCCGCGGTGTAGTGTCGGGGAATGAGCAGTTCTTC
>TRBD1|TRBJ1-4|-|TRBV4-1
CASSQEQGGRGSNEKLFF
TGCGCCAGCAGCCAAGAACAGGGGGGAAGGGGCTCAAATGAAAAACTGTTTTTT
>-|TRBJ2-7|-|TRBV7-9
CASSYPSGYEQYF
TGTGCCAGCAGCTACCCCTCCGGCTACGAGCAGTACTTC
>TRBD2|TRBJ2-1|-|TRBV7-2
CASSLKLAGGPNEQFF
TGTGCCAGCAGCCTGAAACTAGCGGGAGGGCCGAATGAGCAGTTCTTC
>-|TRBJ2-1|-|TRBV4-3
CASSQDERNEQFF
TGCGCCAGCAGCCAAGATGAGCGGAATGAGCAGTTCTTC
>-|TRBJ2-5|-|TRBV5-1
CASSFPGWETQYF
TGCGCCAGCAGCTTCCCAGGGTGGGAGACCCAGTACTTC
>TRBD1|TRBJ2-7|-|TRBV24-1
CATSDLLCTIGTGGYEQYF
TGTGCCACCAGTGATTTGCTGTGTACTATAGGGACAGGGGGCTACGAGCAGTACTTC